Shown below are 16 T cell receptor beta chains from a single sample sequenced in a study of T cells after yellow fever vaccination. TCRdb reprocessed the 5' RACE reads with MiXCR, giving one entry per CDR3 protein. Among around 310,000 distinct CDR3 sequences listed, about 4% were seen once. Sequencing used PBMCs, obtained 5 days after the yellow fever booster vaccination. These receptors originate from a man aged 18 to 29 who received the YFV17D yellow fever vaccine.

This chain connects TRBV7-8 to TRBJ2-1, with 7 bases aligning to TRBD1. The V and J ends lost 3 bases and 12 bases, in that order; junction bases with no gene match: 17. Germline values: CDR1 SGHVS, CDR2 FQNEAQ. The CDR3 extends over 16 amino acids. CDR3 sequence reads: CASSLSPPQGDRGQFF. The CDR3 nucleotides are TGTGCCAGCAGCTTGTCGCCTCCCCAGGGGGATCGCGGGCAGTTCTTC.

This clonotype has ten or more counts. The gene calls are TRBV5-1 and TRBJ2-3; D uncertain. CDR1 and CDR2 from the germline V gene are SGHRS and YFSETQ. The CDR3 contains 14 residues. Trimming removed 3 bases from V and 6 bases from J, with 14 bases in between. CDR3 loop: CASSSPLTGDTQYF. The CDR3 bases are TGCGCCAGCAGCTCCCCCCTGACCGGGGATACGCAGTATTTT.

The chain combines TRBV7-9 with TRBJ2-6; D possibly uses TRBD1 or TRBD2 (5 bases each). The V and J ends lost 6 bases and 2 bases respectively, with 20 bases between them. Germline CDR1 SEHNR, CDR2 FQNEAQ (reference sequence). The CDR3 sequence is 18 residues long. CDR3 bases: TGTGCCAGCAGGCCCGCCGGGACGTACGGCCCTGGGGCCAACGTCCTGACTTTC. As protein: CASRPAGTYGPGANVLTF.

This clonotype was counted between two and nine times. This chain joins TRBV28 and TRBJ1-2, with D unresolved. The CDR3 length is 12 residues. Germline CDR1 MDHEN, CDR2 SYDVKM. Trimming pared 4 bases from V and 4 bases from J, leaving 7 bases between. The CDR3: CASSWASYGYTF. The CDR3 bases are TGTGCCAGCAGTTGGGCCAGCTATGGCTACACCTTC.

This clonotype has more than one count but fewer than ten. The chain links TRBV6-1 to TRBJ1-2, with a weak D call TRBD1 (5 bases). The CDR3 is 13 residues long. Per germline, CDR1 MNHNS and CDR2 SASEGT. V lost 0 bases and J 8 bases, leaving 10 bases between the germline ends. CDR3 region: CASSEAGGLGYTF. The CDR3 nucleotides are TGTGCCAGCAGTGAAGCGGGGGGACTGGGCTACACCTTC.

The rearrangement links TRBV4-3 to TRBJ1-2; D not resolved. CDR1 and CDR2 from the germline V gene are LGHNA and YSLEER. The CDR3 is 15 residues long. V was clipped by 5 bases and J by 0 bases, with 13 bases between them. CDR3 region: CASSEGRAANYGYTF. In DNA, the CDR3 is TGCGCCAGCAGCGAAGGACGGGCAGCTAACTATGGCTACACCTTC.

This clonotype was detected ten times or more. V usage is TRBV7-2 and J usage is TRBJ2-2; 7 nucleotides agree with TRBD2. Germline trimming cut 6 bases from V and 0 bases from J; bases unmatched to any gene: 7. Germline V gene lookup returns CDR1 SGHTA and CDR2 FQGNSA. The CDR3 runs 16 residues. The CDR3 DNA sequence: TGTGCCAGCAGTCCACCAGGACTAGCGAACACCGGGGAGCTGTTTTTT. It encodes CASSPPGLANTGELFF.

The rearrangement links TRBV10-1 to TRBJ2-5; a possible D gene is TRBD2 (5 bases). The CDR3 length is 14 residues. Trimming removed 0 bases at V and 7 bases at J, with 12 bases between. In germline, CDR1 is WNHNN, CDR2 SYGVQD (reference sequence). In nucleotides, the CDR3 is TGCGCCAGCAGTGAGTCGGCTAGCCGAGGGACCCAGTACTTC. Its protein product is CASSESASRGTQYF.

This chain connects TRBV3-1 to TRBJ2-1; possible D gene TRBD1, 6 bases. V gave up 2 bases and J gave up 7 bases, with 9 bases separating them. This CDR3 contains 13 residues. CDR1 is LGHDT, CDR2 YNNKEL, per germline (reference sequence). The CDR3 region is CASSQSRGNEQFF. CDR3 DNA sequence: TGTGCCAGCAGCCAATCAAGGGGGAATGAGCAGTTCTTC.

This clonotype was counted ten times or more. The rearrangement joins TRBV28 to TRBJ1-1; D remains ambiguous. Germline CDR1 MDHEN, CDR2 SYDVKM. The V gene lost 3 bases and the J gene lost 6 bases, with 20 bases spanning the gap. The CDR3 contains 16 residues. CDR3 bases: TGTGCCAGCAGTTTTTCAGTGGGCAATTTAGGCTCTGAAGCTTTCTTT. This translates into CASSFSVGNLGSEAFF.

The table lists this clonotype with many counts. J is TRBJ2-1 and V is TRBV11-1; the match to TRBD2 covers 9 bases. CDR1 and CDR2 from the germline V gene are SGHAT and FQDESV (reference sequence). J gave up 2 bases and V 5 bases, and 7 bases lay outside the gene matches. The CDR3 length is 16 residues. The CDR3 DNA is TGTGCCAGCAGCCCGGCCGGGACTAGCCCCTACAATGAGCAGTTCTTC. This encodes CASSPAGTSPYNEQFF.

The rearrangement links TRBV6-1 to TRBJ1-6, with a possible D match to TRBD1 (5 bases). Germline values: CDR1 MNHNS, CDR2 SASEGT. The CDR3 has 14 amino acids. Trimming took off 7 bases at V and 6 bases at J, with 13 bases between the two ends. CDR3 sequence (DNA): TGTGCCAGCACCCCCGGGACGGTTAATTCACCCCTCCACTTT. Its translation: CASTPGTVNSPLHF.

There are many counts of this clonotype. J is TRBJ2-5 and V is TRBV15; no definite D call. Germline CDR1 and CDR2: LNHNV and YYDKDF (reference sequence). V lost 1 base and J lost 1, with 4 bases in between. CDR3 length equals 13 residues. For the CDR3, the DNA is TGTGCCACCAGCAGAGGATTCCAAGAGACCCAGTACTTC. Amino acid sequence: CATSRGFQETQYF.

The table lists this clonotype with many counts. The chain has TRBV20-1 and TRBJ1-2, with 8 positions matching TRBD1. CDR1 and CDR2 from the germline V gene are DFQATT and SNEGSKA (reference sequence). This CDR3 has 15 residues. With 3 bases clipped from V and 4 bases from J, the junction kept 10 bases outside the gene matches. The CDR3 region has the DNA TGCAGTGCTAGTATTAGGGGACAGGAAGTCTATGGCTACACCTTC. Amino acids: CSASIRGQEVYGYTF.

This clonotype was seen ten or more times. The gene calls are TRBV28 and TRBJ1-2; D is ambiguous. The CDR3 length is 12 residues. Germline assignment: CDR1 MDHEN and CDR2 SYDVKM. V lost 6 bases and J lost 3, with 8 bases in between. The CDR3 sequence: CASSTSHYGYTF. CDR3 coding DNA: TGTGCCAGCAGCACAAGCCACTATGGCTACACCTTC.

This clonotype was detected only a few times. The chain couples TRBV4-2 to TRBJ1-3, with D hard to call. Per germline, CDR1 LGHNA and CDR2 YNFKEQ. This CDR3 is 14 amino acids long. Trimming took 4 bases from V and 0 from J, leaving 7 bases between them. The CDR3 bases are TGTGCCAGCAGCCCCGTGAACTCTGGAAACACCATATATTTT. Translating it yields CASSPVNSGNTIYF.